This is a list of T cell receptor beta chains from one sample in a study of post-analysis software for immune sequencing data. TCRdb called the PCR reads again in MiXCR, with one record for every CDR3 protein. The table records 250,000 to 300,000 distinct CDR3 sequences, 36% of them present only once. The specimen sequenced was blood. These receptors were obtained from a girl under 18 with multiple sclerosis. CDR3s include the opening cysteine and the closing phenylalanine or tryptophan.

TRBV20-1	TRBJ2-6	CSARDQGHAGANVLTF
TRBV6-1	TRBJ1-2	CASSGGTVHGYTF
TRBV6-2/TRBV6-3	TRBJ1-2	CASIPVDGFLDGYTF
TRBV9	TRBJ2-2	CASSVEGLAATNTGELFF
TRBV7-8	TRBJ2-3	CASSLVPSADTQYF
TRBV28	TRBJ1-2	CASSLSRAGYTF
TRBV5-5	TRBJ1-2	CASSLGQRFYGYTF
TRBV5-1	TRBJ1-5	CACKGDSNQPQHF
TRBV15	TRBJ2-7	CATSRDIGLSYEQYF
TRBV4-1	TRBJ2-1	CASSQEWGSYLSYNEQFF
TRBV29-1	TRBJ2-2	CSGSQDRNTGELFF
TRBV5-1	TRBJ1-3	CASSPGQVSGVSGNTIYF
TRBV7-2	TRBJ2-3	CACRVWGTDTQYF
TRBV15	TRBJ2-5	CATSSPLTGARETQYF
TRBV7-9	TRBJ2-4	CASSSGQGLAKNIQYF
TRBV7-2	TRBJ2-1	CASSLVSGRNEQFF
TRBV12-3/TRBV12-4	TRBJ2-1	CASSFFGVEDEQFF
TRBV28	TRBJ2-5	CASRSTGFGETQYF
TRBV7-9	TRBJ2-7	CASSFESYLDEQYF
TRBV4-2	NA	CASSRRLAGGLGETQYF
TRBV25-1	TRBJ1-1	CASIPTGANTEAFF
TRBV5-1	TRBJ2-7	CASSLRAGEFYEQYF
TRBV5-1	TRBJ2-1	CASRISGGPKSYNEQFF
TRBV7-2	TRBJ1-5	CASTPTGRPQPQHF
TRBV6-1	TRBJ2-3	CASSEERGGTDTQYF
TRBV6-5	TRBJ1-1	CATISGLPNTEAFF